The following is a TCR beta chain sequence with its context. The sample belongs to a study of cytomegalovirus exposure and HLA in healthy donors. Produced via immunoSEQ multiplex PCR; TCRdb's table is partial and in-frame only. Found here are fewer than 250,000 clones, about nine tenths of them singletons; the top ten hold approximately 2%. Germline V gene sequence: CDR1 SGHRS, CDR2 YFSETQ. Trimming cost V 0 bases and J 3 bases; bases outside gene matches: 0. This CDR3 is 14 amino acids long. This sequence joins TRBV5-1 and TRBJ2-5; 9 bases match TRBD1. The TCR originated in a woman between 18 and 29 years old in good health and CMV-seropositive. The sequenced sample consisted of PBMCs. In nucleotides, the CDR3 is TGCGCCAGCAGCTTGGGGACAGGGGAAGAGACCCAGTACTTC. Its translation: CASSLGTGEETQYF.